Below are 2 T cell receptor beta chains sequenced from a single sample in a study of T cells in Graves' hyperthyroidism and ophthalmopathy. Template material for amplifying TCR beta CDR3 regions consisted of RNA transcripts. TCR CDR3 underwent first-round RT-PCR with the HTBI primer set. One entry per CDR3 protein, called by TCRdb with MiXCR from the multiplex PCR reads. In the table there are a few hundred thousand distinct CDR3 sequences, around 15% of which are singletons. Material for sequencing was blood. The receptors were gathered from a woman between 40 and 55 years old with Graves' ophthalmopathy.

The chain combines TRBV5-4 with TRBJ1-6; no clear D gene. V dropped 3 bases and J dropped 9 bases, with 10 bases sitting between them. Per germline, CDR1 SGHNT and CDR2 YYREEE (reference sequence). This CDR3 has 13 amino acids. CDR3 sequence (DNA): TGTGCCAGCAGCTGGGCCCCTGGTTCACCCCTCCACTTT. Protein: CASSWAPGSPLHF.

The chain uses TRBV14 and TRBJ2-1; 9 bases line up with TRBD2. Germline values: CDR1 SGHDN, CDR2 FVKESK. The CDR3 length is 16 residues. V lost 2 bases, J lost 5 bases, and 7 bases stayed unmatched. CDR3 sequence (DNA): TGTGCCAGCAGCCAACGGGCGGGGGGGGTGAACAATGAGCAGTTCTTC. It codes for CASSQRAGGVNNEQFF.